This T cell receptor (beta chain) was recorded in a study of PD-1 and CTLA-4 blockade in melanoma. Libraries were prepared by immunoSEQ multiplex PCR; TCRdb keeps only in-frame clonotypes and omits some of them. The sample lists 20,000 to 25,000 clones, roughly 88% occurring once. V lost 0 bases and J 9 bases, leaving 11 bases between the germline ends. The CDR3 is 14 residues long. Germline-derived CDR1 and CDR2 are MGHRA and YSYEKL. The chain has TRBV4-1 and TRBJ2-2, with D perhaps matching TRBD2 (7 bases). This clonotype was sampled from a human donor with melanoma. The sequencing used CD8+ T cells from peripheral blood, collected before anti-PD-1 treatment. In nucleotides, the CDR3 is TGCGCCAGCAGCCAAGATCCGGGGGGCCGGGAGCTGTTTTTT. It yields the protein CASSQDPGGRELFF.